This T cell receptor beta chain was captured by sequencing in a study of blood T cell repertoires in COVID-19. Background on the study: PBMCs, B-cell-depleted T cells, or T cells were the source of the cDNA or gDNA that made up the material.

Looked up from germline, CDR1 is GTSNPN and CDR2 is SVGIG (reference sequence). V shed 1 base and J 6 bases; nucleotides not matched to a gene: 6. This CDR3 is built from 15 residues. Profiled with immunoSEQ multiplex PCR; TCRdb holds only in-frame clones, not every one. The repertoire has about 270,000 clones, 88% of them found once; the top ten carry 0.95% to 1.5%. Sample: PBMCs or T cells enriched from blood (not recorded which). The V gene is TRBV30, the J gene TRBJ1-4, with 9 bases aligning to TRBD1. This sequence was found in a middle-aged woman with acute COVID-19. The CDR3 DNA reads TGTGCCTGGAGTGCAGGGAGACAGGGGGATGAAAAACTGTTTTTT. This codes for CAWSAGRQGDEKLFF.